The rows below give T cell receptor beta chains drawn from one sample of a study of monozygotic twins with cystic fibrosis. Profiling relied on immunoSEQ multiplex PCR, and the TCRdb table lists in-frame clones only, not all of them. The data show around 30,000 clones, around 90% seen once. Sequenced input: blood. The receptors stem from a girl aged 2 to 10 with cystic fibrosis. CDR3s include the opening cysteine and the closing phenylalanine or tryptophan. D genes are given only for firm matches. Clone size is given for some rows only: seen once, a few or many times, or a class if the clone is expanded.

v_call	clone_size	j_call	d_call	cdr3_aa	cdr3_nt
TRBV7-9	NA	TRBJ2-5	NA	CASSLQVRPLQETQYF	TGTGCCAGCAGCTTACAGGTCAGACCTCTTCAAGAGACCCAGTACTTC
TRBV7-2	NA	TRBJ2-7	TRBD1	CASSRDRGRTYEQYF	TGTGCCAGCAGCCGGGACAGGGGTCGGACCTACGAGCAGTACTTC
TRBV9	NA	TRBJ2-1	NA	CASSVAPGRAYNEQFF	TGTGCCAGCAGCGTAGCCCCAGGCAGGGCCTACAATGAGCAGTTCTTC
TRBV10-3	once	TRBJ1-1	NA	CAIKEPGRGNTEAFF	TGTGCCATCAAGGAGCCGGGCAGGGGGAACACTGAAGCTTTCTTT
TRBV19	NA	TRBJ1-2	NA	CASSMSELYGYTF	TGTGCCAGTAGTATGTCGGAACTCTATGGCTACACCTTC
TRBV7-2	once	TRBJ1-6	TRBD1	CASSLASGGSGSPLHF	TGTGCCAGCAGCTTAGCGTCAGGGGGGAGTGGTTCACCCCTCCACTTT
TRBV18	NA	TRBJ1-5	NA	CASSPQEARSGNQPQHF	TGTGCCAGCTCACCGCAGGAAGCCCGCTCCGGCAATCAGCCCCAGCATTTT
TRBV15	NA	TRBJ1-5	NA	CATSEDRQPQHF	TGTGCCACCAGCGAGGACCGGCAGCCCCAGCATTTT
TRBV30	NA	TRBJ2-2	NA	CAWSVRRGAGTGELFF	TGTGCCTGGAGTGTAAGGCGGGGTGCAGGAACCGGGGAGCTGTTTTTT
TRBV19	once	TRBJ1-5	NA	CASSILVGSNQPQHF	TGTGCCAGTAGTATTCTCGTGGGTAGCAATCAGCCCCAGCATTTT
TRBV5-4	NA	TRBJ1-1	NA	CASSLPGGTEAFF	TGTGCCAGCAGCCTGCCTGGAGGAACTGAAGCTTTCTTT
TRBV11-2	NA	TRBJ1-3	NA	CAPPISSIGNTIYF	TGTGCCCCGCCAATATCGAGTATTGGAAACACCATATATTTT
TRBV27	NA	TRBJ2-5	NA	CASSLQASRGETQYF	TGTGCCAGCAGTTTACAGGCTAGCCGGGGAGAGACCCAGTACTTC
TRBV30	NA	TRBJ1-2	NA	CAWSGDVYGYTF	TGTGCCTGGAGTGGGGATGTTTATGGCTACACCTTC
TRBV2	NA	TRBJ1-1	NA	CASSASKPAGRLFGAFF	TGTGCCAGCAGTGCGTCTAAACCGGCGGGCCGGCTCTTCGGGGCTTTCTTT
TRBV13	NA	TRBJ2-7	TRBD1	CASPQSDGTGVYEQYF	TGTGCCAGCCCTCAAAGTGACGGGACAGGGGTGTACGAGCAGTACTTC
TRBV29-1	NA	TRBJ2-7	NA	CSGVVAYEQYF	TGCAGCGGGGTCGTCGCCTACGAGCAGTACTTC